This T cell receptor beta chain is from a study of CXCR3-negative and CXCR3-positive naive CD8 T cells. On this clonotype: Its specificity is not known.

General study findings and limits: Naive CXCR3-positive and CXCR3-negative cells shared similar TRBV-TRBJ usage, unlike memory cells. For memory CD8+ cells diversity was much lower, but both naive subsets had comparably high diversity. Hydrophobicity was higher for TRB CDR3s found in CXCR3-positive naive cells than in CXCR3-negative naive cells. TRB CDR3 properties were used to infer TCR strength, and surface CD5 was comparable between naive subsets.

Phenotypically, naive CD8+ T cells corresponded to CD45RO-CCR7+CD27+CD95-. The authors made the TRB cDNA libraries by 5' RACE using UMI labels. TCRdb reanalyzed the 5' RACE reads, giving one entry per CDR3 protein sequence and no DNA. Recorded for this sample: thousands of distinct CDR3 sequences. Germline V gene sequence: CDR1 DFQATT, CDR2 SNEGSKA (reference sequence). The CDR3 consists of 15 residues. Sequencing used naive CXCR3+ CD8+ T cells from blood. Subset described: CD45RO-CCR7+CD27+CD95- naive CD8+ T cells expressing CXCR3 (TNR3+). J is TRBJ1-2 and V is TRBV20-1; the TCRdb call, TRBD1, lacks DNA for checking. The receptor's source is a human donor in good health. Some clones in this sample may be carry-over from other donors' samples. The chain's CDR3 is CSARDFSQGNYGYTF.